Below, 19 T cell receptor beta chains from the same sample are listed, as sequenced in a study of OX40 agonist ivuxolimab in advanced cancers. The library came from the immunoSEQ multiplex PCR assay. Imported from immuneACCESS, the table was reduced by TCRdb to in-frame sequences with V and J called. These copies leave out some clones; in studies compared against another copy, an unresolved V gene accounts for under half, and the cause of the remainder is not known. This sample has 90,000 to 100,000 clones in its table, and 90% of those were observed once. About 0.16% of the sample comes from the top ten. The sequencing used CD4+ or CD8+ T cells sorted from blood, collected in a trial of the OX40 agonist ivuxolimab. Receptors originate from an adult with an advanced solid tumor such as melanoma, head and neck, liver or kidney cancer.

The chain employs TRBV10-3 and TRBJ2-3, with a tentative D call TRBD1 (6 bases). This CDR3 is 13 amino acids long. The V end lost 6 bases, the J end lost 6 bases, and 13 bases lay between the germline ends. Germline-derived CDR1 and CDR2 are ENHRY and SYGVKD. The CDR3 DNA is TGTGCCATCAGGGGGGCTAGGGTTGATACGCAGTATTTT. Translating gives CAIRGARVDTQYF.

The chain employs TRBV5-4 and TRBJ2-1, with D tentatively TRBD2 (6 bases). Per germline, CDR1 SGHNT and CDR2 YYREEE (reference sequence). V was clipped by 4 bases and J by 0 bases, with 11 bases between them. There are 15 residues in the CDR3. In nucleotides, the CDR3 is TGTGCCAGCAGCGCGGGGACTCCCTCCTACAATGAGCAGTTCTTC. Protein sequence: CASSAGTPSYNEQFF.

The chain couples TRBV10-3 to TRBJ2-2; 11 nucleotides match TRBD2. The CDR3 spans 14 residues. Looked up from germline, CDR1 is ENHRY and CDR2 is SYGVKD. V was pared by 10 bases and J by 4 bases, with 5 bases of the junction left unmatched. Written as DNA, the CDR3 is TGTGCCACCGCGGGGACTAGCGGCACCGGGGAGCTGTTTTTT. Translation gives CATAGTSGTGELFF.

This clone was counted a few times. The V and J genes are TRBV7-3 and TRBJ2-3, with D maybe TRBD1 (6 bases). Trimming took 5 bases from V and 1 from J, leaving 13 bases between them. This CDR3 has 15 residues. Germline assignment: CDR1 SGHTA and CDR2 FQGTGA. CDR3 in DNA: TGTGCCAGCAGCCCGGACAGTTTGGGCACAGATACGCAGTATTTT. Translated: CASSPDSLGTDTQYF. Using reference TRBV7-3 and TRBJ2-3 for the parts outside the CDR3, the full variable domain is GAGVSQTPSNKVTEKGKYVELRCDPISGHTALYWYRQSLGQGPEFLIYFQGTGAADDSGLPNDRFFAVRPEGSVSTLKIQRTERGDSAVYLCASSPDSLGTDTQYFGPGTRLTVL.

The V call is TRBV28, the J call TRBJ1-2; D gene uncertain. CDR1 is MDHEN and CDR2 is SYDVKM in the germline V gene. Deletions cut 5 bases from V and 12 bases from J, with 16 bases between. The CDR3 is 12 residues long. CDR3 in amino acids: CASSPSVPSDTF. The CDR3 nucleotides read TGTGCCAGCAGTCCCTCGGTCCCGAGTGACACCTTC.

The chain has TRBV5-4 and TRBJ2-3; D not resolved. Germline V gene data show CDR1 as SGHNT and CDR2 as YYREEE (reference sequence). The CDR3 has 13 amino acids. Trimming removed 6 bases from V and 4 bases from J, with 12 bases in between. CDR3 bases: TGTGCCAGCACCGTCCAGGCGGCAGATACGCAGTATTTT. It is translated as CASTVQAADTQYF.

V and J are TRBV10-2 and TRBJ2-7; 10 bases fit TRBD1. Germline assignment: CDR1 WSHSY and CDR2 SAAADI. V lost 7 bases to trimming and J lost 3 bases; unmatched junction nucleotides: 6. The CDR3 totals 14 residues. This CDR3 reads CASTEGTGVYEQYF. The CDR3 nucleotides read TGCGCCAGCACTGAAGGGACAGGGGTCTACGAGCAGTACTTC.

This chain connects TRBV30 to TRBJ2-1, with 9 bases identical to TRBD1. Trimming at V came to 6 bases and at J to 5 bases, leaving 11 bases not matched to a gene. CDR1 GTSNPN and CDR2 SVGIG come from the germline V gene (reference sequence). The CDR3 contains 15 residues. The CDR3 here is CACQPGTGFDNEQFF. The CDR3 coding sequence is TGTGCCTGTCAACCCGGGACAGGGTTCGACAATGAGCAGTTCTTC.

This chain uses TRBV10-3 with TRBJ1-2; D not certain. CDR1 is ENHRY and CDR2 is SYGVKD in the germline V gene. V was cut by 4 bases and J by 6 bases, with 12 bases left in between. The CDR3 spans 13 residues. The CDR3 nucleotides are TGTGCCATCAGTGGTAGAGGAACCGATGGCTACACCTTC. Protein: CAISGRGTDGYTF.

CDR3: CASASGSRNSPLHF. In nucleotides, the CDR3 is TGTGCCAGCGCCTCCGGGAGCCGTAATTCACCCCTCCACTTT. The chain couples TRBV2 to TRBJ1-6, with D unclear. This CDR3 comprises 14 residues. V lost 8 bases and J 6 bases, leaving 14 bases between the germline ends. Germline assignment: CDR1 SNHLY and CDR2 FYNNEI.

This clone was recorded a few times. The chain couples TRBV28 to TRBJ1-6; a weak D match, TRBD1 (5 bases). Per the germline V gene, CDR1 is MDHEN and CDR2 is SYDVKM. This CDR3 region has 14 residues. The ends were cut back, 6 bases at V and 6 bases at J, with 12 bases in the middle. CDR3 DNA: TGTGCCAGCAGGGAGGGACCGCGTAATTCACCCCTCCACTTT. Translated, it gives CASREGPRNSPLHF.

This chain uses TRBV29-1 with TRBJ2-7; D not resolved. Trimming stripped 2 bases from V and 7 bases from J, with 15 bases between. Germline V gene lookup returns CDR1 SQVTM and CDR2 ANQGSEA. The CDR3 contains 13 residues. CDR3 in DNA: TGCAGCGTTGAAATCCGTGGGGTTGGGGAGCAGTACTTC. Protein sequence: CSVEIRGVGEQYF.

This chain joins TRBV30 and TRBJ2-3; TRBD2 matches at 7 bases. After removal of 8 bases from V and 3 bases from J, the junction contained 8 bases not matched to a gene. The germline V gene has CDR1 GTSNPN and CDR2 SVGIG (reference sequence). The CDR3 has 13 amino acids. The CDR3 loop is CAGCKGGTDTQYF. The CDR3 nucleotides read TGTGCCGGATGCAAGGGAGGGACAGATACGCAGTATTTT.

The table lists this clone with a few counts. The rearrangement joins TRBV30 to TRBJ1-5; TRBD1 aligns across 9 bases. The CDR3 contains 14 residues. V trimming: 1 base; J trimming: 7 bases; junction bases outside the gene matches: 5. Germline-derived CDR1 and CDR2 are GTSNPN and SVGIG (reference sequence). The CDR3 spells CAWSGTGGWQPQHF. The CDR3 region has the DNA TGTGCCTGGAGTGGTACAGGGGGCTGGCAGCCCCAGCATTTT.

This chain joins TRBV4-1 and TRBJ2-5; a weak D match, TRBD1 (5 bases). Germline V gene lookup returns CDR1 MGHRA and CDR2 YSYEKL. The ends were cut back, 3 bases at V and 1 base at J, with 9 bases in the middle. This CDR3 has 14 amino acids. CDR3 loop: CASSHSQGQETQYF. CDR3 coding DNA: TGCGCCAGCAGCCACAGCCAGGGCCAAGAGACCCAGTACTTC.

The chain employs TRBV27 and TRBJ2-2; no definite D call. The germline V and J ends were trimmed by 5 bases and 3 bases, with 16 bases remaining between them. The CDR3 covers 16 residues. Looked up from germline, CDR1 is MNHEY and CDR2 is SMNVEV (reference sequence). The CDR3 sequence: CASSLRAVLDTGELFF. Here the CDR3 DNA reads TGTGCCAGCAGTCTTCGGGCAGTATTGGACACCGGGGAGCTGTTTTTT.

The chain uses TRBV6-5 and TRBJ1-1, with D hard to call. Germline V gene lookup returns CDR1 MNHEY and CDR2 SVGAGI. CDR3 size: 16 residues. V lost 4 bases and J lost 13, with 28 bases in between. Here the CDR3 reads CASSLDLAPHTRKLFF. CDR3 DNA: TGTGCCAGCAGTTTAGATCTTGCCCCGCACACCCGGAAGCTTTTCTTT.

Here the CDR3 reads CASSPPGTTNTGELFF. Here the CDR3 DNA reads TGCGCCAGCAGCCCACCCGGGACAACGAACACCGGGGAGCTGTTTTTT. The V gene is TRBV5-1, the J gene TRBJ2-2; D possibly corresponds to TRBD1 (6 bases). CDR1 and CDR2 (germline): SGHRS, YFSETQ. Trimming left V 4 bases short and J 0 bases short, with 13 bases between. The CDR3 sequence is 16 residues long.

J is TRBJ1-1 and V is TRBV30, with D unclear. Germline lookup yields CDR1 GTSNPN and CDR2 SVGIG (reference sequence). The CDR3 contains 12 residues. Deletions cut 2 bases from V and 1 base from J, with 5 bases between. CDR3: CAWSQRNTEAFF. For the CDR3, the DNA is TGTGCCTGGAGTCAACGGAACACTGAAGCTTTCTTT.